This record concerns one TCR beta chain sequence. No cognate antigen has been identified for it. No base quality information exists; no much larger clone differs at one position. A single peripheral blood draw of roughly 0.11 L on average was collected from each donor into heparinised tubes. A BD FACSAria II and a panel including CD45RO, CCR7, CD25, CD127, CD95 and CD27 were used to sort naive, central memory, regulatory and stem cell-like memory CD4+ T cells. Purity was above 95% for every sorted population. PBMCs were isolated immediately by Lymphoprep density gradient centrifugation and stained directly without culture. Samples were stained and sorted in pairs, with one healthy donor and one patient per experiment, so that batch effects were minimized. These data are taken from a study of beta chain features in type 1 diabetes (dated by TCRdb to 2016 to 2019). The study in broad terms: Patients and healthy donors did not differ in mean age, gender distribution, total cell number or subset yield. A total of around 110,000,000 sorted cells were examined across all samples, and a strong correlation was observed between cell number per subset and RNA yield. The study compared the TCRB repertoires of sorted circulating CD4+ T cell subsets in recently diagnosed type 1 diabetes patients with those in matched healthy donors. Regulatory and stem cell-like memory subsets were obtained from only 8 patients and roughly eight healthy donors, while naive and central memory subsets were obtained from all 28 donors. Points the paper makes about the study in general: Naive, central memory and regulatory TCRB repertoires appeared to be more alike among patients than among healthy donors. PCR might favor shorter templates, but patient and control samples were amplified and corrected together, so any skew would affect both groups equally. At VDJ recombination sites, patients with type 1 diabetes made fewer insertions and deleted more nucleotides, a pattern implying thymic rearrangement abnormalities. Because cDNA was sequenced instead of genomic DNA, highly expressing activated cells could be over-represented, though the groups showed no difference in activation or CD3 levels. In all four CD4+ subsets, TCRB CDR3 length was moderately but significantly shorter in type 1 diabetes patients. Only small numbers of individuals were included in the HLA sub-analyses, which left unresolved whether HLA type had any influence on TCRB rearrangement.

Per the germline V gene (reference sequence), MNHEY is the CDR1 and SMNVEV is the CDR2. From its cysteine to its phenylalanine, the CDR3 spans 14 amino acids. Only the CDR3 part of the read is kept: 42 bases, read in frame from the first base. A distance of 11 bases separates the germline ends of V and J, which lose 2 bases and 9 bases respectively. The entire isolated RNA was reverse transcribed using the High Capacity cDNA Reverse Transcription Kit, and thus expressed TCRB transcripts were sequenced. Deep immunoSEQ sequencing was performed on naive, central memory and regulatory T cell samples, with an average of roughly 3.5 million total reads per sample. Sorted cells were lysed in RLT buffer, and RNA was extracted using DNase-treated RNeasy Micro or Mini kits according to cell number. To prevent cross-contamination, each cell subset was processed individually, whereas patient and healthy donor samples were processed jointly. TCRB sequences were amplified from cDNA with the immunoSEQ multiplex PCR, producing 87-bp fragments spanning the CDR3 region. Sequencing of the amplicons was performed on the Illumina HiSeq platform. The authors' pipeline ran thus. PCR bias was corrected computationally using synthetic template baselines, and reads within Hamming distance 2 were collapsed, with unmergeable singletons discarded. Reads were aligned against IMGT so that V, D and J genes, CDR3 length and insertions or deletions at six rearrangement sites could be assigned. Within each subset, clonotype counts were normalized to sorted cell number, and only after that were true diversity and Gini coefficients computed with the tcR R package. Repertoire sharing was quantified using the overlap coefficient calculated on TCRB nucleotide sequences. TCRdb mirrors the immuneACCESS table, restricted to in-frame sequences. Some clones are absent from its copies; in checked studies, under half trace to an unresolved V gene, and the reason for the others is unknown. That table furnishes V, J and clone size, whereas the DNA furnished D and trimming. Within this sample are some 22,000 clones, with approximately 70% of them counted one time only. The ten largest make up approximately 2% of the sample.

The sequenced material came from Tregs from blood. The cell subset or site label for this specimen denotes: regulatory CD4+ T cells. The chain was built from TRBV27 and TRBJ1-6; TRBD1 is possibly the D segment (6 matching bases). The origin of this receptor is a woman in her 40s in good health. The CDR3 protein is CASSLRTGFSPLHF. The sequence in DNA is TGTGCCAGCAGTTTACGCACAGGGTTTTCACCCCTCCACTTT.